There are a few counts of the clone carrying this TCR beta chain. This record belongs to a study of blood T cell repertoires in COVID-19. Turning to the study itself: The samples span acute and convalescent COVID-19 from the United States, Italy and Spain.

As processed by the authors: Counts of nucleated cells, estimated from reference gene primer amplification, were obtained. Clones were read by immunoSEQ multiplex PCR, and TCRdb kept only the in-frame ones, dropping some. Clonal size and the V and J genes are those of that table, whereas D and trimming came from the DNA. The top ten clones hold 6.2% of a sample with a few hundred thousand clones, 80% to 90% of them seen once. This CDR3 is 13 amino acids long. Germline values: CDR1 KGHDR, CDR2 SFDVKD. Trimming took 3 bases from V and 8 from J, leaving 11 bases between them. This chain joins TRBV24-1 and TRBJ2-3, with a weak D call TRBD1 (5 bases). This TCR was sampled from a man in his fifties or sixties with acute or convalescent COVID-19. The sample consisted of peripheral blood. In DNA form, the CDR3 reads TGTGCCACCAGTGATCCCATCCAGGGTACGCAGTATTTT. Translating gives CATSDPIQGTQYF.